This T cell receptor beta chain stems from a study of shared clonotypes between healthy human individuals. Worth noting for this clone: The antigen is unknown.

CDR3 length: 12 amino acids. The germline V gene encodes CDR1 ENHRY and CDR2 SYGVKD. The ends were cut back, 7 bases at V and 7 bases at J, with 14 bases in the middle. The study, taken as a whole, reports: Sequencing depth was a factor that was expected to affect clonotype sharing among donors. Compared with memory subsets, naive subsets generally had larger estimated richness.

Authors' data handling: For the immunoSEQ data, sequences were junction-only without quality scores, so filtering differed. TCRdb's table, derived via immunoSEQ multiplex PCR, lists solely in-frame clones and lacks some. V, J and clone size are taken as reported in that table, and D and trimming were inferred from the DNA itself. The sample lists a few million clones, around nine tenths occurring once. The clonotype comes from a man aged 18 to 29 in good health. The chain carries TRBV10-3 and TRBJ2-7, with TRBD2 as a possible D gene (5 bases). The sample was naive CD4+ T cells sorted from blood. Specified subset: CD45RA+ positively selected. The CDR3: CAINPGYQEQYF. The DNA of the CDR3 is TGTGCCATCAATCCGGGGTATCAAGAGCAGTACTTC.